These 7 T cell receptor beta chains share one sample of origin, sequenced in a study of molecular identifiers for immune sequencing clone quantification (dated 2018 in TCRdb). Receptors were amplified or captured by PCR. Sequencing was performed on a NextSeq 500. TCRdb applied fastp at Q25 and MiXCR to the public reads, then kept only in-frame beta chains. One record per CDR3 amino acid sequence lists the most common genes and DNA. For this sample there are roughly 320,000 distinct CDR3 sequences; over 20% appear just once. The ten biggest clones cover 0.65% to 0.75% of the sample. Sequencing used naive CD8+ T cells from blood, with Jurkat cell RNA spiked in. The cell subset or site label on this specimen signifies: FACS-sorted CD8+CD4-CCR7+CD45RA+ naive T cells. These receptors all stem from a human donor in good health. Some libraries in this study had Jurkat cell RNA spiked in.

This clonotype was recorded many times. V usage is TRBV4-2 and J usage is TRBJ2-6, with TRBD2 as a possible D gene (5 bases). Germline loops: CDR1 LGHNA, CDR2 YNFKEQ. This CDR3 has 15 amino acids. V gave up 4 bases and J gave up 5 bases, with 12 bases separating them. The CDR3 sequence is CASSPSRVWANVLTF. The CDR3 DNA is TGTGCCAGCAGCCCTAGCCGGGTCTGGGCCAACGTCCTGACTTTC.

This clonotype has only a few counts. The CDR3 spells CASSLWGSGYEQYF. CDR3 DNA sequence: TGTGCCAGCAGCTTGTGGGGTAGCGGGTACGAGCAGTACTTC. This rearrangement joins TRBV5-6 to TRBJ2-7; TRBD2 agrees at 7 bases. CDR3 size: 14 residues. Germline assignment: CDR1 SGHDT and CDR2 YYEEEE. The V gene end was trimmed by 1 base and the J gene end by 4 bases; junction bases not matched to a gene: 5.

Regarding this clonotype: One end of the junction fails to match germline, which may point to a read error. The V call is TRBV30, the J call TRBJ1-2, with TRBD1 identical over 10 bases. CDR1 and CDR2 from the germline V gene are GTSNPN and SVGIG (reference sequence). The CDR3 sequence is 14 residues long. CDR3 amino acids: CAWRGQGKNYGCTF. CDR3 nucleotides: TGTGCCTGGAGGGGACAGGGGAAAAACTATGGCTGCACCTTC.

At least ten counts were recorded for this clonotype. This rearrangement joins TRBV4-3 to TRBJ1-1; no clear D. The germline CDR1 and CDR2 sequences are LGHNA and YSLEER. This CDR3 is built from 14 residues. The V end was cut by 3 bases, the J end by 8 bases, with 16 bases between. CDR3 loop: CASSHFPGLTEAFF. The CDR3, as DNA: TGCGCCAGCAGCCACTTTCCGGGCCTAACGGAAGCTTTCTTT.

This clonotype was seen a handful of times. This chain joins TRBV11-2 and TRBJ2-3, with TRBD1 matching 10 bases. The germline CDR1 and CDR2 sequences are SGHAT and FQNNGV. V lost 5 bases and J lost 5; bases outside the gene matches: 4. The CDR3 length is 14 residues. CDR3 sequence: CASSAWTGGDTQYF. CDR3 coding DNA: TGTGCCAGCAGCGCCTGGACAGGGGGAGATACGCAGTATTTT.

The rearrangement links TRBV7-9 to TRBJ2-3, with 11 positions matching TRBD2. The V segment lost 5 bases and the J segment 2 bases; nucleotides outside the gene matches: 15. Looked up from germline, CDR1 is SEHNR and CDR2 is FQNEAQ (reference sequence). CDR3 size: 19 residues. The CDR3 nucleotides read TGTGCCAGCAGCCCTCGGGCTAGCGGGGGGCCACTACTCACAGATACGCAGTATTTT. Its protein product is CASSPRASGGPLLTDTQYF.

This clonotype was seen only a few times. The CDR3 DNA reads TGTGCCAGCAGCTTACAGGGATATCCCAATCAGCCCCAGCATTTT. Protein sequence: CASSLQGYPNQPQHF. V and J are TRBV7-2 and TRBJ1-5, with a weak D call TRBD1 (5 bases). This CDR3 region has 15 residues. Trimming took 2 bases from V and 3 from J, leaving 11 bases between them. Germline V gene data show CDR1 as SGHTA and CDR2 as FQGNSA.